The rows below give T cell receptor beta chains drawn from one sample of a study of OX40 agonist ivuxolimab in advanced cancers. Generated by immunoSEQ multiplex PCR, the TCRdb table keeps only in-frame clones and is missing some. The sample shows about 38,000 clones, 65% to 80% of them seen only once. The sample in question was CD4+ or CD8+ T cells sorted from blood, obtained in a trial of the OX40 agonist ivuxolimab. Receptors originate from an adult with an advanced solid tumor such as melanoma, head and neck, liver or kidney cancer. The conserved cysteine and the conserved F or W are not part of the CDR3 here.

v_call	j_call	cdr3_aa
TRBV7-8	TRBJ1-1	ASSLAGTGRVNTEAF
TRBV4-2	TRBJ1-1	ASSQDPGREATEAF
TRBV7-8	TRBJ1-5	ASSLWDRTSNQPQH
TRBV6-5	TRBJ2-7	ASSYSRAYEQY
TRBV7-2	TRBJ2-7	ASSLAAGYEQY
TRBV6-1	TRBJ1-3	ASHTLTPGNTIY
TRBV28	TRBJ1-5	ASSLASGARGPQH
TRBV19	TRBJ2-1	ASSGRGTKLYNEQF
TRBV5-1	TRBJ1-3	ASSSGTGGDTIY
TRBV5-4	TRBJ1-6	ASSPVPGTAYEGASPLH
TRBV19	TRBJ2-2	ASSIIVGELF
TRBV7-9	TRBJ1-1	ASSLEPNTEAF
TRBV6-5	TRBJ2-7	ASSPGVTYEQY
TRBV5-1	TRBJ2-7	ASSSQGAEQY
TRBV5-1	TRBJ2-3	ASSVQGTSDTQY
TRBV2	TRBJ1-5	ASRRSGTGDNLMGQPQH
TRBV4-3	TRBJ2-6	ASSQDALSGANVLT
TRBV5-1	TRBJ1-2	ASSLGGTKIGYT
TRBV28	TRBJ1-2	ASSPRQGGYT
TRBV6-1	TRBJ1-4	ASSDSRGWVLNEKLF
TRBV28	TRBJ1-1	ASSPGQVNTEAF
TRBV19	TRBJ2-6	ASSGGAGANVLT
TRBV6-6	TRBJ1-1	ASGPGTLNTEAF
TRBV5-1	TRBJ1-1	ASSPLQGASTEAF